These T cell receptor beta chains were read from a single sample in a study of T cells in tumors after PD-1 blockade. The assay was immunoSEQ multiplex PCR, and TCRdb's table has in-frame clones only and misses some. Seen here are about 12,000 clones, 63% observed once, and the top ten hold about 15%. The specimen comprised tumor tissue, sampled before anti-PD-1 treatment. These receptor sequences come from a human donor with basal cell carcinoma. The CDR3 runs from the conserved cysteine through the conserved F or W. Each record gives: J gene, V gene, CDR3 length, CDR3 protein.

J gene: TRBJ1-1; V gene: TRBV30; CDR3 length: 14; CDR3 protein: CAGSRANLNTEAFF
J gene: TRBJ2-1; V gene: TRBV4-2; CDR3 length: 18; CDR3 protein: CASSQKTPVGGDYNEQFF
J gene: TRBJ2-5; V gene: TRBV9; CDR3 length: 15; CDR3 protein: CASNWSSGSVETQYF
J gene: TRBJ2-7; V gene: TRBV24-1; CDR3 length: 14; CDR3 protein: CATSVGRGYDEQYF
J gene: TRBJ1-1; V gene: TRBV10-3; CDR3 length: 16; CDR3 protein: CAISRSGTDVNTEAFF
J gene: TRBJ1-1; V gene: TRBV7-2; CDR3 length: 15; CDR3 protein: CASRQRQGMNTEAFF
J gene: TRBJ2-7; V gene: TRBV6-1; CDR3 length: 15; CDR3 protein: CASSDGGQGAYEQYF
J gene: TRBJ2-1; V gene: TRBV9; CDR3 length: 13; CDR3 protein: CASSVNNYNEQFF
J gene: TRBJ2-7; V gene: TRBV7-9; CDR3 length: 12; CDR3 protein: CASSWGSYEQYF
J gene: TRBJ2-3; V gene: TRBV7-2; CDR3 length: 14; CDR3 protein: CASSPATNSDTQYF
J gene: TRBJ1-2; V gene: TRBV25-1; CDR3 length: 13; CDR3 protein: CASSAGTNYGYTF
J gene: TRBJ2-3; V gene: TRBV5-1; CDR3 length: 15; CDR3 protein: CASHPGTSGADTQYF
J gene: TRBJ1-5; V gene: TRBV12-3/TRBV12-4; CDR3 length: 13; CDR3 protein: CASSQGAGQPQHF
J gene: TRBJ2-3; V gene: TRBV30; CDR3 length: 17; CDR3 protein: CAWGVEAGVGLSDTQYF
J gene: TRBJ1-1; V gene: TRBV10-3; CDR3 length: 15; CDR3 protein: CAISESTGEGTEAFF
J gene: TRBJ2-5; V gene: TRBV14; CDR3 length: 16; CDR3 protein: CASSQERTGFQETQYF
J gene: TRBJ2-3; V gene: TRBV4-1; CDR3 length: 16; CDR3 protein: CASSQERDSHTDTQYF
J gene: TRBJ1-5; V gene: TRBV12-5; CDR3 length: 14; CDR3 protein: CASGLTDGNQPQHF
J gene: TRBJ2-2; V gene: TRBV6-5; CDR3 length: 13; CDR3 protein: CASWGGNTGELFF
J gene: TRBJ2-7; V gene: TRBV29-1; CDR3 length: 14; CDR3 protein: CSVWDTALAYEQYF
J gene: TRBJ2-2; V gene: TRBV9; CDR3 length: 13; CDR3 protein: CASSGLPTGELFF
J gene: TRBJ2-1; V gene: TRBV3-1/TRBV3-2; CDR3 length: 15; CDR3 protein: CASSGGQGHYNEQFF
J gene: TRBJ2-2; V gene: TRBV4-2; CDR3 length: 18; CDR3 protein: CASSQASLAGLDTGELFF
J gene: TRBJ2-7; V gene: TRBV6-2/TRBV6-3; CDR3 length: 16; CDR3 protein: CASRYLVASGGDEQYF
J gene: TRBJ2-7; V gene: TRBV7-8; CDR3 length: 13; CDR3 protein: CASSLAHPYEQYF
J gene: TRBJ1-4; V gene: TRBV6-1; CDR3 length: 14; CDR3 protein: CASSELGLGEKLFF
J gene: TRBJ2-7; V gene: TRBV6-2/TRBV6-3; CDR3 length: 16; CDR3 protein: CASSTPTSGGPGEQYF